The clone carrying this T cell receptor (beta chain) was detected many times. The antigen is not known. The record originates from a study of T cells in Graves' hyperthyroidism and ophthalmopathy. Study-level results: Ophthalmopathy and stable hyperthyroidism were told apart by a 13 V-J model.

This CDR3 contains 15 residues. Germline V gene lookup returns CDR1 MNHNS and CDR2 SASEGT. V dropped 5 bases and J dropped 5 bases, with 19 bases sitting between them. The investigators amplified TCR beta CDR3 regions from RNA transcripts. HTBI primers were employed in a first-round RT-PCR of the TCR CDR3. TCRdb independently ran MiXCR on the multiplex PCR reads; one entry per CDR3 protein. The table includes some 500,000 distinct CDR3 sequences, roughly a quarter detected once. The TCR originated in a woman aged 25-40 years with Graves' ophthalmopathy. The chain joins TRBV6-1 to TRBJ2-7; D may match TRBD1 or TRBD2 (6 bases each). Sequenced material: blood. The CDR3 coding sequence is TGTGCCAGCAGTAAGCTCACAGGGCCGGGGGACGAGCAGTACTTC. This translates into CASSKLTGPGDEQYF.